Following are 20 T cell receptor beta chains from one sample sequenced in a study of T cells after posttransplantation cyclophosphamide. Generated by immunoSEQ multiplex PCR, the TCRdb table keeps only in-frame clones and is missing some. The sample has 3,000 or so clones; 85% to 90% are singletons. What was sequenced was CD8+ T cells sorted from PBMCs. The receptors come from a woman in her forties or fifties in good health and a related stem cell transplant donor.

This chain joins TRBV7-2 and TRBJ2-7; 9 bases fit TRBD1. From germline, CDR1 is SGHTA and CDR2 FQGNSA. The CDR3 covers 14 residues. Unmatched junction bases numbered 3, after V lost 4 bases and J lost 2 bases. The CDR3 here is CASSSGQGPYEQYF. The CDR3, as DNA: TGTGCCAGCAGCTCCGGACAGGGGCCCTACGAGCAGTACTTC.

The chain has TRBV28 and TRBJ1-5; TRBD1 aligns across 8 bases. The CDR3 spans 16 residues. Germline CDR1 is MDHEN and CDR2 is SYDVKM. Unmatched junction bases numbered 8, after V lost 5 bases and J lost 2 bases. CDR3 sequence reads: CASSPRQGAGNQPQHF. CDR3 nucleotides: TGTGCCAGCAGTCCTCGCCAGGGGGCAGGCAATCAGCCCCAGCATTTT.

This sequence joins TRBV9 and TRBJ1-1; unclear D gene. V lost 4 bases, J lost 6 bases, and 16 bases lay in between. The CDR3 totals 14 residues. Germline V gene sequence: CDR1 SGDLS, CDR2 YYNGEE. The CDR3 DNA sequence: TGTGCCAGCAGCAGGGAAGGAGGGTCCGCTGAAGCTTTCTTT. Translation: CASSREGGSAEAFF.

Relative to its sample, this clone is large. Other DNA sequences in this specimen translate into the identical CDR3. The gene calls are TRBV28 and TRBJ1-3, with TRBD1 identical over 7 bases. The CDR3 runs 15 residues. Germline CDR1 is MDHEN and CDR2 is SYDVKM. V shed 5 bases and J 1 base; nucleotides not matched to a gene: 5. CDR3 loop: CASSPLTGSGNTIYF. The CDR3 DNA is TGTGCCAGCAGTCCGCTGACAGGGTCTGGAAACACCATATATTTT.

This clone appeared a few times. The gene calls are TRBV7-6 and TRBJ1-3; D may be TRBD1 (6 bases). Trimming cost V 5 bases and J 0 bases, with 17 bases left between them. The CDR3 is 17 amino acids. The germline CDR1 and CDR2 sequences are SGHVS and FNYEAQ. Written as DNA, the CDR3 is TGTGCCAGCAGCCGAAGGACAGAAACTTCCTCTGGAAACACCATATATTTT. It specifies CASSRRTETSSGNTIYF.

This clone was seen a handful of times. The rearrangement uses TRBV27 and TRBJ2-2; D not resolved. Trimming took off 5 bases at V and 7 bases at J, with 5 bases between the two ends. Germline V gives CDR1 MNHEY, CDR2 SMNVEV (reference sequence). The CDR3 is 11 residues long. The CDR3 protein is CASSPGGELFF. The CDR3 nucleotides are TGTGCCAGCAGTCCGGGCGGGGAGCTGTTTTTT.

This chain uses TRBV11-2 with TRBJ2-7, with a possible D match to TRBD2 (5 bases). CDR1 SGHAT and CDR2 FQNNGV come from the germline V gene. The CDR3 contains 14 residues. Trimming shortened V by 5 bases and J by 1 base, and 12 bases separated the two germline ends. This chain's CDR3 is CASSPSGSSYEQYF. CDR3 sequence (DNA): TGTGCCAGCAGCCCCAGCGGATCGTCCTACGAGCAGTACTTC.

The genes are TRBV29-1 and TRBJ2-7, with 8 bases matching TRBD1. CDR3 length: 11 amino acids. The germline V gene encodes CDR1 SQVTM and CDR2 ANQGSEA. With 4 bases clipped from V and 5 bases from J, the junction kept 1 base outside the gene matches. CDR3 region: CSVGQGNEQYF. For the CDR3, the DNA is TGCAGCGTTGGACAGGGGAACGAGCAGTACTTC.

The chain combines TRBV5-1 with TRBJ1-1; D uncertain. This CDR3 comprises 13 residues. The V end was cut by 4 bases, the J end by 0 bases, with 7 bases between. Germline V lookup: CDR1 SGHRS, CDR2 YFSETQ. The chain's CDR3 is CASSPQLNTEAFF. The CDR3 DNA reads TGCGCCAGCAGCCCACAGCTGAACACTGAAGCTTTCTTT.

This clone was found a few times. The chain uses TRBV7-9 and TRBJ1-4; TRBD1 aligns across 8 bases. This CDR3 has 14 residues. Germline trimming cut 5 bases from V and 5 bases from J; bases unmatched to any gene: 4. CDR1 SEHNR and CDR2 FQNEAQ come from the germline V gene (reference sequence). The CDR3, as DNA: TGTGCCAGCAGCCGGACAGGGAGGAATGAAAAACTGTTTTTT. Translation: CASSRTGRNEKLFF.

The chain joins TRBV5-1 to TRBJ1-1; D might be TRBD1 (5 bases). Trimming pared 0 bases from V and 4 bases from J, leaving 13 bases between. The CDR3 is 15 amino acids. The germline V gene encodes CDR1 SGHRS and CDR2 YFSETQ. Written as DNA, the CDR3 is TGCGCCAGCAGCTTGGGGTGGGGCTTGGGCACTGAAGCTTTCTTT. Amino acid sequence: CASSLGWGLGTEAFF.

The CDR3 nucleotides read TGTGCCAGCAGTCCGACCACTCCCGGGACTAGCGGGGGGGATGGGGCCAACGTCCTGACTTTC. As protein: CASSPTTPGTSGGDGANVLTF. The chain couples TRBV27 to TRBJ2-6, with TRBD2 identical over 16 bases. This CDR3 has 21 amino acids. CDR1 MNHEY and CDR2 SMNVEV come from the germline V gene (reference sequence). The junction had 13 bases not matched to a gene; V was cut back by 5 bases and J by 3 bases.

The chain employs TRBV7-9 and TRBJ1-2; the D gene is possibly TRBD1 (5 bases). This CDR3 has 16 amino acids. Trimming removed 5 bases at V and 6 bases at J, with 22 bases between. Germline V gene lookup returns CDR1 SEHNR and CDR2 FQNEAQ (reference sequence). This CDR3 is CASSPPLTDTFHGYTF. The CDR3 DNA reads as TGTGCCAGCAGCCCTCCCCTAACGGACACCTTCCATGGCTACACCTTC.

The gene calls are TRBV5-1 and TRBJ1-2, with 8 nucleotides matching TRBD1. The CDR3 sequence is 14 residues long. V gave up 5 bases and J gave up 8 bases; unmatched junction bases: 11. Germline V gene data show CDR1 as SGHRS and CDR2 as YFSETQ. Here the CDR3 reads CASRRDGQGEGYTF. CDR3 nucleotide sequence: TGCGCCAGCAGGCGAGATGGACAGGGCGAAGGCTACACCTTC.

The genes are TRBV10-2 and TRBJ2-3, with D unresolved. V shed 0 bases and J shed 2 bases, with 12 bases lying between them. From germline, CDR1 is WSHSY and CDR2 SAAADI. CDR3 length equals 16 residues. The CDR3: CASSESLPRVTDTQYF. In DNA form, the CDR3 reads TGCGCCAGCAGTGAGTCCCTCCCGAGAGTCACAGATACGCAGTATTTT.

The chain links TRBV2 to TRBJ2-1; the D gene is possibly TRBD1 (5 bases). Looked up from germline, CDR1 is SNHLY and CDR2 is FYNNEI. Trimming removed 6 bases from V and 2 bases from J, with 14 bases in between. There are 15 residues in the CDR3. CDR3 region: CASRDRGSAYNEQFF. In nucleotides, the CDR3 is TGTGCCAGCAGGGATAGGGGCAGTGCCTACAATGAGCAGTTCTTC.

The chain couples TRBV19 to TRBJ2-3; the D gene is possibly TRBD1 (6 bases). The V gene lost 10 bases and the J gene lost 2 bases, with 19 bases spanning the gap. The CDR3 is 15 amino acids. The germline V gene encodes CDR1 LNHDA and CDR2 SQIVND (reference sequence). As DNA, the CDR3 is TGTGCCACCAACATACCGGGACACCCCACAGATACGCAGTATTTT. Encoded protein: CATNIPGHPTDTQYF. Drawing the rest from reference TRBV19 and TRBJ2-3, the complete variable domain is DGGITQSPKYLFRKEGQNVTLSCEQNLNHDAMYWYRQDPGQGLRLIYYSQIVNDFQKGDIAEGYSVSREKKESFPLTVTSAQKNPTAFYLCATNIPGHPTDTQYFGPGTRLTVL.

The V and J genes are TRBV27 and TRBJ2-1; possibly TRBD2 for D (5 bases). The germline V and J ends were trimmed by 6 bases and 7 bases, with 16 bases remaining between them. This CDR3 region has 14 residues. Germline CDR1 is MNHEY and CDR2 is SMNVEV (reference sequence). The CDR3 loop reads CASRGRPTTNEQFF. Here the CDR3 DNA reads TGTGCCAGCAGGGGGAGACCCACTACAAATGAGCAGTTCTTC.

V gene TRBV5-6 combines with J gene TRBJ2-7, with 9 nucleotides matching TRBD2. Germline V lookup: CDR1 SGHDT, CDR2 YYEEEE. With 0 bases clipped from V and 0 bases from J, the junction kept 7 bases outside the gene matches. The CDR3 is made up of 17 amino acids. The CDR3 reads CASSLESSGVVSYEQYF. CDR3 in DNA: TGTGCCAGCAGCTTGGAATCTAGCGGGGTCGTCTCCTACGAGCAGTACTTC.

This clone was seen just once. The chain carries TRBV30 and TRBJ1-1; D gene uncertain. With 0 bases removed from V and 4 bases from J, the gap between germline ends came to 6 bases. This CDR3 comprises 12 residues. CDR1 GTSNPN and CDR2 SVGIG come from the germline V gene (reference sequence). Here the CDR3 reads CAWSVSGTEAFF. CDR3 DNA: TGTGCCTGGAGTGTTTCGGGCACTGAAGCTTTCTTT. The entire variable domain, with the rest obtained from reference TRBV30 and TRBJ1-1, is as follows: SQTIHQWPATLVQPVGSPLSLECTVEGTSNPNLYWYRQAAGRGLQLLFYSVGIGQISSEVPQNLSASRPQDRQFILSSKKLLLSDSGFYLCAWSVSGTEAFFGQGTRLTVV.